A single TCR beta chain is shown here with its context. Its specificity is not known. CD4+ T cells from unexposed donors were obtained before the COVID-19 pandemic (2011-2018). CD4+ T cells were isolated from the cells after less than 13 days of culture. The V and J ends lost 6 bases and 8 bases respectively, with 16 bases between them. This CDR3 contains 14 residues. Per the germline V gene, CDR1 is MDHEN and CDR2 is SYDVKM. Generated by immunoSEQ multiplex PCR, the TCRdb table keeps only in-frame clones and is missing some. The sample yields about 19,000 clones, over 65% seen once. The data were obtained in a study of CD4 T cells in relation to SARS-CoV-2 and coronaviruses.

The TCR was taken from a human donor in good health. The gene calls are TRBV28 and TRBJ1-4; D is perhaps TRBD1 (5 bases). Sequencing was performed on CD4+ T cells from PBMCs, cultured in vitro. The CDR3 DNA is TGTGCCAGCAGCTTTCAGGGATTCAGGGAAAAACTGTTTTTT. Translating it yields CASSFQGFREKLFF.